A single sample gave rise to the 28 T cell receptor beta chains below, sequenced in a study of blood T cells in healthy people across ages. PCR was performed a second time for about 7 to 12 cycles using a sample-barcoded 5' primer and a J-beta primer mix. TCRdb called the 5' RACE reads again in MiXCR, with one record for every CDR3 protein. The sample comprises about 1.5 million distinct CDR3 sequences, about 42% of which are singletons, and about 4% rests with the top ten. Sequenced input: blood. The receptors shown here come from a woman between 18 and 29 years old in good health.

The rearrangement links TRBV10-3 to TRBJ1-1; 7 bases are a match to TRBD1. This CDR3 comprises 13 residues. Germline loops: CDR1 ENHRY, CDR2 SYGVKD. The ends lost 0 bases at V and 10 bases at J; junction bases unmatched: 5. Here the CDR3 reads CAISESDRDRAFF. The DNA of the CDR3 is TGTGCCATCAGTGAGTCCGACAGGGACAGAGCTTTCTTT.

The V and J genes are TRBV6-2 or TRBV6-3 and TRBJ1-5; the D is unclear. CDR3 length equals 15 residues. Trimming pared 2 bases from V and 9 bases from J, leaving 17 bases between. Germline V gene data show CDR1 as MNHEY and CDR2 as SVGEGT. The CDR3 loop is CASSYAGRNRTPQHF. The CDR3 DNA reads TGTGCCAGCAGTTACGCCGGACGCAACCGGACGCCCCAGCATTTT.

In its sample, this clonotype was seen a few times. The V call is TRBV27, the J call TRBJ2-3, with a tentative D call TRBD1 (7 bases). Germline CDR1 and CDR2: MNHEY and SMNVEV (reference sequence). Trimming took off 2 bases at V and 2 bases at J, with 14 bases between the two ends. This CDR3 region has 16 residues. For the CDR3, the DNA is TGTGCCAGCAGTTTACGACAGGGAGGCCTCACAGATACGCAGTATTTT. Residues: CASSLRQGGLTDTQYF.

This clonotype was picked up a small number of times. The J gene is TRBJ2-1, the V gene TRBV6-4; D gene ambiguous. Germline CDR1 reads MRHNA; CDR2 reads SNTAGT. The CDR3 totals 13 residues. V was pared by 6 bases and J by 7 bases, with 13 bases between. DNA for the CDR3: TGTGCCAGCAGCGACGGGCTAGTGAATGAGCAGTTCTTC. Protein product: CASSDGLVNEQFF.

The CDR3 region has the DNA TGTGCCAGCAGACCGCTAGCGGGAGGCAACACCGGGGAGCTGTTTTTT. Its translation is CASRPLAGGNTGELFF. The genes are TRBV6-6 and TRBJ2-2; 11 nucleotides match TRBD2. The V gene's germline CDR1 is MNHNY and CDR2 SVGAGI (reference sequence). Trimming at V came to 6 bases and at J to 2 bases, leaving 5 bases not matched to a gene. The CDR3 is made up of 16 amino acids.

This clonotype was detected a few times. This CDR3 is CASSSAGGVADTQYF. The CDR3 region has the DNA TGCGCCAGCAGCTCGGCAGGGGGCGTTGCAGATACGCAGTATTTT. The chain uses TRBV5-1 and TRBJ2-3, with TRBD1 matching 8 bases. The ends lost 3 bases at V and 4 bases at J; junction bases unmatched: 7. The CDR3 sequence is 15 residues long. Germline V gene lookup returns CDR1 SGHRS and CDR2 YFSETQ.

The chain links TRBV29-1 to TRBJ1-2; 10 bases agree with TRBD1. Germline values: CDR1 SQVTM, CDR2 ANQGSEA. Trimming removed 5 bases from V and 12 bases from J; junction bases left unmatched: 12. CDR3 length: 13 amino acids. The CDR3 DNA sequence: TGCAGCGTTCGGACAGGGGGACATGAGGAAAACACCTTC. Its translation is CSVRTGGHEENTF. The full variable domain, its missing parts supplied by reference TRBV29-1 and TRBJ1-2, is SAVISQKPSRDICQRGTSLTIQCQVDSQVTMMFWYRQQPGQSLTLIATANQGSEATYESGFVIDKFPISRPNLTFSTLTVSNMSPEDSSIYLCSVRTGGHEENTFGSGTRLTVV.

DNA for the CDR3: TGTGCCAGCAGCATTAGCGGGGGCACCTACGAGCAGTACTTC. Its translation: CASSISGGTYEQYF. J is TRBJ2-7 and V is TRBV7-9; 9 bases fit TRBD2. V was clipped by 5 bases and J by 2 bases; unmatched bases: 4. The CDR3 has 14 amino acids. Germline-derived CDR1 and CDR2 are SEHNR and FQNEAQ (reference sequence).

The chain has TRBV7-9 and TRBJ2-3; 10 nucleotides align to TRBD1. Germline CDR1 SEHNR, CDR2 FQNEAQ (reference sequence). After removal of 7 bases from V and 2 bases from J, the junction contained 6 bases not matched to a gene. This CDR3 spans 15 amino acids. CDR3: CASTRDRGPTDTQYF. The CDR3 DNA reads as TGTGCCAGCACCCGGGACAGGGGACCCACAGATACGCAGTATTTT.

The rearrangement uses TRBV6-5 and TRBJ2-3, with 12 bases lining up with TRBD1. Trimming cost V 9 bases and J 3 bases; bases outside gene matches: 7. The V gene's germline CDR1 is MNHEY and CDR2 SVGAGI. The CDR3 runs 15 residues. The CDR3 DNA follows: TGTGCCAGTCGGGACAGGGGGCGTCAGACAGATACGCAGTATTTT. Its translation: CASRDRGRQTDTQYF.

DNA for the CDR3: TGTGCCAGCAGCTCCATTCGGGGGACCACCTACAATGAGCAGTTCTTC. Translating it yields CASSSIRGTTYNEQFF. V is TRBV7-9 and J is TRBJ2-1; weak D call: TRBD2 (6 bases). The CDR3 loop spans 16 amino acids. V was clipped by 4 bases and J by 2 bases, with 15 bases between them. Germline V lookup: CDR1 SEHNR, CDR2 FQNEAQ (reference sequence).

This sequence joins TRBV6-2 or TRBV6-3 and TRBJ1-2; TRBD1 might be the D (5 bases). CDR1 and CDR2 from the germline V gene are MNHEY and SVGEGT. The CDR3 extends over 17 amino acids. With 7 bases removed from V and 0 bases from J, the gap between germline ends came to 21 bases. The CDR3 DNA follows: TGTGCCAGCAACACACCCGCCAGACAGATAACTAACTATGGCTACACCTTC. It specifies CASNTPARQITNYGYTF.

The genes are TRBV20-1 and TRBJ2-7, with D unresolved. Germline V gives CDR1 DFQATT, CDR2 SNEGSKA (reference sequence). V shed 0 bases and J shed 10 bases, with 10 bases lying between them. The CDR3 sequence is 11 residues long. DNA of the CDR3: TGCAGTGCTAGAGATTTGGGATCTCAGTACTTC. Translated, it gives CSARDLGSQYF.

The chain employs TRBV7-2 and TRBJ2-7, with D perhaps TRBD2 (5 bases). CDR1 SGHTA and CDR2 FQGNSA come from the germline V gene. The V end was cut by 5 bases, the J end by 0 bases, with 14 bases between. The CDR3 is made up of 15 amino acids. This CDR3 is CASSPGLIDSYEQYF. CDR3 DNA sequence: TGTGCCAGCAGCCCCGGACTTATAGACTCCTACGAGCAGTACTTC. The full variable domain, its missing parts supplied by reference TRBV7-2 and TRBJ2-7, is GAGVSQSPSNKVTEKGKDVELRCDPISGHTALYWYRQSLGQGLEFLIYFQGNSAPDKSGLPSDRFSAERTGGSVSTLTIQRTQQEDSAVYLCASSPGLIDSYEQYFGPGTRLTVT.

This clonotype was observed a few times. The chain recombines TRBV7-2 with TRBJ2-1, with D perhaps TRBD2 (6 bases). Germline loops: CDR1 SGHTA, CDR2 FQGNSA. With 1 base removed from V and 4 bases from J, the gap between germline ends came to 14 bases. The CDR3 contains 16 residues. CDR3 coding DNA: TGTGCCAGCAGCTTAGTTGGCGGGACGAATTACAATGAGCAGTTCTTC. Translating gives CASSLVGGTNYNEQFF.

This chain connects TRBV9 to TRBJ1-1; D remains ambiguous. Germline loops: CDR1 SGDLS, CDR2 YYNGEE. V was trimmed by 4 bases and J by 1 base, leaving 20 bases between them. This CDR3 contains 17 residues. CDR3 DNA: TGTGCCAGCAGCCCCTTTCGGGGAATCCAGGAGAACACTGAAGCTTTCTTT. Translation gives CASSPFRGIQENTEAFF.

This chain links TRBV14 with TRBJ2-3; D unclear. The germline CDR1 and CDR2 sequences are SGHDN and FVKESK. CDR3 length: 14 residues. V dropped 0 bases and J dropped 6 bases, with 10 bases sitting between them. The CDR3 protein is CASSQDRPPDTQYF. The CDR3 bases are TGTGCCAGCAGCCAAGATCGACCCCCGGATACGCAGTATTTT.

In the case of this clonotype: A clone one base away is much larger, so this may be a read error. The rearrangement uses TRBV4-3 and TRBJ2-3; TRBD1 or TRBD2 may be the D gene (5 bases each). The CDR3 runs 17 residues. CDR1 LGHNA and CDR2 YSLEER come from the germline V gene. Here the CDR3 DNA reads TGCGCCGGCAGCCACGGCAGGGAGAGCTTTAGCACAGATACGCAGTATTTT. Protein sequence: CAGSHGRESFSTDTQYF.

This chain uses TRBV5-5 with TRBJ2-7; D not resolved. The CDR3 covers 13 residues. Trimming took off 4 bases at V and 7 bases at J, with 15 bases between the two ends. Germline assignment: CDR1 SGHKS and CDR2 YYEKEE (reference sequence). The CDR3 DNA reads TGTGCCAGCAGCGACGACACCTACAATGAGCAGTACTTC. As protein: CASSDDTYNEQYF.

The CDR3 sequence is CSARDYTGAGRDTEAFF. The CDR3 bases are TGCAGTGCTAGAGACTATACAGGGGCGGGTAGAGACACTGAAGCTTTCTTT. The rearrangement joins TRBV20-1 to TRBJ1-1, with 7 bases that match TRBD1. This CDR3 contains 17 residues. CDR1 and CDR2 from the germline V gene are DFQATT and SNEGSKA (reference sequence). J was trimmed by 3 bases and V by 0 bases; bases with no gene match: 13.

V gene TRBV14 combines with J gene TRBJ1-2, with 7 bases identical to TRBD1. The J segment lost 8 bases and the V segment lost 2 bases, leaving 14 bases of the junction unmatched. From germline, CDR1 is SGHDN and CDR2 FVKESK. There are 16 residues in the CDR3. The CDR3 DNA follows: TGTGCCAGCAGCCAACACCTCGTCAAGGGGGCATCGGGCTACACCTTC. Protein product: CASSQHLVKGASGYTF. Filled out from reference TRBV14 and TRBJ1-2, the complete variable domain reads EAGVTQFPSHSVIEKGQTVTLRCDPISGHDNLYWYRRVMGKEIKFLLHFVKESKQDESGMPNNRFLAERTGGTYSTLKVQPAELEDSGVYFCASSQHLVKGASGYTFGSGTRLTVV.

This clonotype was counted between two and nine times. The rearrangement links TRBV27 to TRBJ1-6; D is uncertain. Between the trimmed V and J ends, which lost 5 bases and 7 bases, there was a span of 9 bases. This CDR3 region has 13 residues. In germline, CDR1 is MNHEY, CDR2 SMNVEV (reference sequence). CDR3 bases: TGTGCCAGCAGTAGGCTGACCAATTCACCCCTCCACTTT. Its translation is CASSRLTNSPLHF.

The DNA for the CDR3 is TGCAGTGCTAGACTGGGTCTAGCGGGGGCCTCCTACGAGCAGTACTTC. Protein sequence: CSARLGLAGASYEQYF. The V and J genes are TRBV20-1 and TRBJ2-7, with 10 nucleotides matching TRBD2. Trimming at V came to 2 bases and at J to 0 bases, leaving 7 bases not matched to a gene. CDR1 is DFQATT and CDR2 is SNEGSKA in the germline V gene (reference sequence). The CDR3 is made up of 16 amino acids.

The gene calls are TRBV4-1 and TRBJ1-5, with 9 bases fitting TRBD1. Trimming at V came to 0 bases and at J to 4 bases, leaving 10 bases not matched to a gene. The CDR3 sequence is 18 residues long. Per the germline V gene, CDR1 is MGHRA and CDR2 is YSYEKL. CDR3 loop: CASSQDWGQGKTNQPQHF. As DNA, the CDR3 is TGCGCCAGCAGCCAAGATTGGGGACAGGGAAAAACAAATCAGCCCCAGCATTTT.

For this clonotype: With a much larger clone just one base away, this may be a read error. CDR3 sequence reads: CASSRKGTDRDTQYF. The CDR3 nucleotides read TGCGCCAGCAGCCGTAAAGGGACAGACAGAGATACGCAGTATTTT. This rearrangement joins TRBV4-1 to TRBJ2-3; TRBD1 aligns across 7 bases. Per germline, CDR1 MGHRA and CDR2 YSYEKL. The CDR3 has 15 amino acids. The V and J ends lost 4 bases and 5 bases, in that order; junction bases with no gene match: 9.

This clonotype was seen only a few times. The chain carries TRBV10-3 and TRBJ2-7, with 11 bases lining up with TRBD1. CDR1 is ENHRY and CDR2 is SYGVKD in the germline V gene. With 6 bases clipped from V and 0 bases from J, the junction kept 4 bases outside the gene matches. The CDR3 spans 15 residues. Here the CDR3 reads CAIRAGTGGSYEQYF. CDR3 coding DNA: TGTGCCATCAGAGCCGGGACAGGGGGCTCCTACGAGCAGTACTTC.

Only a few counts were recorded for this clonotype. The chain combines TRBV25-1 with TRBJ2-5, with D unclear. This CDR3 is built from 13 residues. CDR1 is MGHDK, CDR2 SYGVNS, per germline. V gave up 4 bases and J gave up 1 base, with 7 bases separating them. The CDR3 spells CASSVPPQETQYF. DNA for the CDR3: TGTGCCAGCAGTGTCCCCCCCCAAGAGACCCAGTACTTC. The complete variable domain, with remaining parts taken from reference TRBV25-1 and TRBJ2-5, reads EADIYQTPRYLVIGTGKKITLECSQTMGHDKMYWYQQDPGMELHLIHYSYGVNSTEKGDLSSESTVSRIRTEHFPLTLESARPSHTSQYLCASSVPPQETQYFGPGTRLLVL.

This clonotype was found a few times. The chain employs TRBV9 and TRBJ2-7, with D possibly matching TRBD2 (5 bases). The V gene lost 0 bases and the J gene lost 3 bases, with 13 bases spanning the gap. Germline-derived CDR1 and CDR2 are SGDLS and YYNGEE. This CDR3 region has 15 residues. CDR3 sequence (DNA): TGTGCCAGCAGCGTAGCGGCGGGCCCTTTCTACGAGCAGTACTTC. As protein: CASSVAAGPFYEQYF.